The 32 T cell receptor beta chains listed next were all sequenced from one sample in a study of early T cells in non-severe SARS-CoV-2 infection. TCRdb fed the 5' RACE reads into MiXCR, producing one record per CDR3 protein. This repertoire shows 100,000 to 150,000 distinct CDR3 sequences, under 15% found once; its top ten account for about a fifth. What was sequenced was whole blood. Receptors originate from an adult who was a healthcare worker with PCR-confirmed SARS-CoV-2 infection or an uninfected control (not recorded which).

This rearrangement joins TRBV12-3 or TRBV12-4 to TRBJ1-6; D unclear. CDR3 length equals 14 residues. The ends were cut back, 3 bases at V and 0 bases at J, with 3 bases in the middle. The CDR3 DNA reads as TGTGCCAGCAGTTTGAACTCCTATAATTCACCCCTCCACTTT. This sequence encodes CASSLNSYNSPLHF.

This clonotype was seen a few times. The J gene is TRBJ2-7, the V gene TRBV29-1, with 7 bases that match TRBD1. This CDR3 has 12 amino acids. V was clipped by 4 bases and J by 2 bases; unmatched bases: 2. Germline V gene lookup returns CDR1 SQVTM and CDR2 ANQGSEA. CDR3 in amino acids: CSVVTGTYEQYF. The CDR3 region has the DNA TGCAGCGTTGTGACAGGGACCTACGAGCAGTACTTC.

The J gene is TRBJ1-6, the V gene TRBV18; TRBD1 aligns across 8 bases. The V gene end was trimmed by 2 bases and the J gene end by 7 bases; junction bases not matched to a gene: 7. CDR1 and CDR2 (germline): KGHSH, LQKENI. The CDR3 has 16 amino acids. The CDR3, as DNA: TGTGCCAGCTCACCAAGAGGACAGGGAGGAAATTCACCCCTCCACTTT. It codes for CASSPRGQGGNSPLHF. The full variable domain, with the rest looked up from reference TRBV18 and TRBJ1-6, is NAGVMQNPRHLVRRRGQEARLRCSPMKGHSHVYWYRQLPEEGLKFMVYLQKENIIDESGMPKERFSAEFPKEGPSILRIQQVVRGDSAAYFCASSPRGQGGNSPLHFGNGTRLTVT.

This clonotype was seen only a few times. The chain employs TRBV13 and TRBJ1-2; the D is unclear. V shed 5 bases and J shed 3 bases, with 10 bases lying between them. This CDR3 spans 13 amino acids. CDR1 and CDR2 (germline): PRHDT, FYEKMQ (reference sequence). This CDR3 reads CASSPWTYYGYTF. In DNA, the CDR3 is TGTGCCAGCAGCCCCTGGACCTACTATGGCTACACCTTC.

The rearrangement joins TRBV30 to TRBJ1-6; 9 bases agree with TRBD1. Looked up from germline, CDR1 is GTSNPN and CDR2 is SVGIG (reference sequence). This CDR3 is built from 15 residues. Trimming took 0 bases from V and 9 from J; bases not matched to a gene: 6. In DNA, the CDR3 is TGTGCCTGGAGTGTACAGGGACAGGGTGGTTCACCCCTCCACTTT. It translates to CAWSVQGQGGSPLHF.

The rearrangement uses TRBV29-1 and TRBJ1-2; D is unresolved. Germline CDR1 reads SQVTM; CDR2 reads ANQGSEA. Trimming shortened V by 3 bases and J by 0 bases, and 17 bases separated the two germline ends. The CDR3 has 16 amino acids. The CDR3 loop is CSVELASPPSNYGYTF. CDR3 bases: TGCAGCGTTGAGTTGGCGTCCCCTCCATCTAACTATGGCTACACCTTC.

V is TRBV4-1 and J is TRBJ2-6; D gene uncertain. The CDR3 is 17 amino acids. The germline V and J ends were trimmed by 6 bases and 5 bases, with 20 bases remaining between them. CDR1 MGHRA and CDR2 YSYEKL come from the germline V gene. CDR3 loop: CASSPPGSPVRANVLTF. The CDR3 DNA reads as TGCGCCAGCAGTCCCCCTGGGTCTCCCGTTCGGGCCAACGTCCTGACTTTC.

This clonotype was seen only a few times. The chain links TRBV24-1 to TRBJ2-7; D unresolved. CDR3 length: 11 amino acids. Germline loops: CDR1 KGHDR, CDR2 SFDVKD. V was pared by 9 bases and J by 2 bases, with 7 bases between. The CDR3: CATGQPYEQYF. CDR3 in DNA: TGTGCCACCGGGCAACCCTACGAGCAGTACTTC.

This clonotype was observed a handful of times. This rearrangement joins TRBV20-1 to TRBJ1-1; TRBD1 matches at 8 bases. Germline V lookup: CDR1 DFQATT, CDR2 SNEGSKA (reference sequence). The CDR3 is made up of 13 amino acids. Trimming cost V 6 bases and J 4 bases; bases outside gene matches: 7. The CDR3 loop reads CSAAQDRATEAFF. CDR3 nucleotides: TGCAGTGCCGCACAGGACAGGGCCACTGAAGCTTTCTTT.

There are many counts of this clonotype. This chain connects TRBV5-1 to TRBJ1-2; TRBD1 aligns across 7 bases. The CDR3 runs 13 residues. CDR1 is SGHRS, CDR2 YFSETQ, per germline. V lost 4 bases and J lost 6; bases outside the gene matches: 6. CDR3 residues: CASSLTGENGYTF. The CDR3, as DNA: TGCGCCAGCAGCCTCACAGGGGAAAATGGCTACACCTTC.

V and J are TRBV4-1 and TRBJ1-4; D is unresolved. Germline V lookup: CDR1 MGHRA, CDR2 YSYEKL. V lost 4 bases and J lost 5, with 14 bases in between. The CDR3 covers 15 residues. The DNA for the CDR3 is TGCGCCAGCAGCCGAGAACCCGGTTTAAATGAAAAACTGTTTTTT. Amino acids: CASSREPGLNEKLFF.

In this sample, this clonotype turned up a few times. The gene calls are TRBV5-5 and TRBJ2-3; 8 positions match TRBD1. The CDR3 has 15 residues. Trimming removed 5 bases from V and 7 bases from J; junction bases left unmatched: 12. Germline CDR1 is SGHKS and CDR2 is YYEKEE (reference sequence). CDR3 sequence: CASSPTGGTSHTQYF. The CDR3 coding sequence is TGTGCCAGCAGTCCAACAGGGGGAACTAGTCATACGCAGTATTTT.

This clonotype showed up just a few times. The chain is built from TRBV15 and TRBJ2-4; 11 positions agree with TRBD2. Germline V lookup: CDR1 LNHNV, CDR2 YYDKDF (reference sequence). J lost 6 bases, V lost 1 base, and 5 bases had no gene match. The CDR3 totals 16 residues. The CDR3 protein is CATSRVAGGALNIQYF. The DNA of the CDR3 is TGTGCCACCAGCAGAGTAGCGGGGGGGGCCTTAAACATTCAGTACTTC.

This clonotype turned up a few times. The chain links TRBV30 to TRBJ1-2, with D tentatively TRBD1 (5 bases). Trimming shortened V by 2 bases and J by 3 bases, and 7 bases separated the two germline ends. The CDR3 extends over 12 amino acids. Germline V gives CDR1 GTSNPN, CDR2 SVGIG (reference sequence). CDR3 DNA: TGTGCCTGGAGTACGGGGGACTATGGCTACACCTTC. It codes for CAWSTGDYGYTF.

The chain employs TRBV20-1 and TRBJ2-5; TRBD2 agrees at 14 bases. The CDR3 contains 15 residues. Trimming removed 1 base from V and 2 bases from J; junction bases left unmatched: 0. Germline CDR1 reads DFQATT; CDR2 reads SNEGSKA (reference sequence). The CDR3 is CSARGTSGRQETQYF. The CDR3 bases are TGCAGTGCTAGAGGGACTAGCGGGAGGCAAGAGACCCAGTACTTC.

The DNA of the CDR3 is TGTGCCAGCAGATTACCCGACAGCCTCAATCAGCCCCAGCATTTT. This encodes CASRLPDSLNQPQHF. The V and J genes are TRBV7-9 and TRBJ1-5; tentative D call: TRBD1 (5 bases). Per germline, CDR1 SEHNR and CDR2 FQNEAQ (reference sequence). Trimming took 6 bases from V and 3 from J, leaving 15 bases between them. The CDR3 spans 15 residues.

This clonotype was observed a few times. This chain connects TRBV5-1 to TRBJ1-1, with 7 bases lining up with TRBD1. CDR1 is SGHRS and CDR2 is YFSETQ in the germline V gene. With 2 bases clipped from V and 4 bases from J, the junction kept 2 bases outside the gene matches. This CDR3 is built from 13 residues. CDR3 loop: CASSFGTATEAFF. As DNA, the CDR3 is TGCGCCAGCAGCTTTGGGACAGCCACTGAAGCTTTCTTT.

This chain links TRBV7-9 with TRBJ2-1, with TRBD1 matching over 10 bases. This CDR3 contains 14 residues. V shed 6 bases, J shed 5 bases, and the junction held 4 bases outside the gene matches. The germline CDR1 and CDR2 sequences are SEHNR and FQNEAQ (reference sequence). The CDR3 here is CASRDRGANNEQFF. DNA of the CDR3: TGTGCCAGCAGGGACAGGGGGGCTAACAATGAGCAGTTCTTC.

This sequence joins TRBV30 and TRBJ2-1; 13 bases agree with TRBD2. In germline, CDR1 is GTSNPN, CDR2 SVGIG (reference sequence). The junction had 10 bases not matched to a gene; V was cut back by 2 bases and J by 3 bases. The CDR3 extends over 18 amino acids. CDR3 DNA sequence: TGTGCCTGGAGTTCCCCGGGACTAGCGGGGATTAACTACAATGAGCAGTTCTTC. It encodes CAWSSPGLAGINYNEQFF.

This clonotype was observed many times. The chain couples TRBV20-1 to TRBJ1-1, with TRBD1 identical over 8 bases. The V gene end was trimmed by 6 bases and the J gene end by 4 bases; junction bases not matched to a gene: 7. This CDR3 is built from 13 residues. Germline assignment: CDR1 DFQATT and CDR2 SNEGSKA (reference sequence). For the CDR3, the DNA is TGCAGTGCCGGGCAGGGGGCAGGCACTGAAGCTTTCTTT. Amino acid sequence: CSAGQGAGTEAFF.

The chain recombines TRBV4-2 with TRBJ2-7; the match to TRBD2 covers 12 bases. Trimming cost V 4 bases and J 3 bases; bases outside gene matches: 4. CDR1 LGHNA and CDR2 YNFKEQ come from the germline V gene. The CDR3 totals 15 residues. The DNA of the CDR3 is TGTGCCAGCAGCCCCCGGACTAGCGGGGACTACGAGCAGTACTTC. It yields the protein CASSPRTSGDYEQYF.

This clonotype appeared many times. The rearrangement joins TRBV25-1 to TRBJ2-2; D remains ambiguous. The CDR3 spans 12 residues. Germline V lookup: CDR1 MGHDK, CDR2 SYGVNS. V lost 2 bases and J 10 bases, leaving 8 bases between the germline ends. The CDR3 DNA reads as TGTGCCAGCAGTGAACGCGACACGGAGCTGTTTTTT. Its translation: CASSERDTELFF.

This clonotype was detected many times. The V gene is TRBV7-8, the J gene TRBJ2-5, with 8 bases aligning to TRBD2. The germline V gene encodes CDR1 SGHVS and CDR2 FQNEAQ. The CDR3 length is 15 residues. Trimming cost V 5 bases and J 1 base; bases outside gene matches: 6. In DNA form, the CDR3 reads TGTGCCAGCAGCCCGGGGGGGGGCCCCCAAGAGACCCAGTACTTC. Its protein is CASSPGGGPQETQYF.

This clonotype was seen a handful of times. The CDR3 DNA reads TGTGCCAGCAGCGGCGCGGGGGGACAGCCTTACGAGCAGTACTTC. Its protein product is CASSGAGGQPYEQYF. The rearrangement joins TRBV7-8 to TRBJ2-7, with a possible D match to TRBD2 (8 bases). This CDR3 is built from 15 residues. The ends were cut back, 5 bases at V and 4 bases at J, with 18 bases in the middle. Germline CDR1 is SGHVS and CDR2 is FQNEAQ. Based on the CDR3 plus reference TRBV7-8 and TRBJ2-7, the full variable domain is GAGVSQSPRYKVAKRGQDVALRCDPISGHVSLFWYQQALGQGPEFLTYFQNEAQLDKSGLPSDRFFAERPEGSVSTLKIQRTQQEDSAVYLCASSGAGGQPYEQYFGPGTRLTVT.

The V call is TRBV6-2 or TRBV6-3, the J call TRBJ1-5, with a possible D match to TRBD1 (5 bases). CDR1 and CDR2 from the germline V gene are MNHEY and SVGEGT. The CDR3 is made up of 14 amino acids. Deletions cut 7 bases from V and 0 bases from J, with 10 bases between. CDR3 sequence: CASTPQGSNQPQHF. The CDR3, as DNA: TGTGCCAGCACCCCGCAGGGTAGCAATCAGCCCCAGCATTTT.

This sequence joins TRBV9 and TRBJ2-2, with 12 positions matching TRBD2. The J segment lost 2 bases and the V segment lost 4 bases, leaving 3 bases of the junction unmatched. Germline CDR1 SGDLS, CDR2 YYNGEE. The CDR3 contains 16 residues. Here the CDR3 reads CASSTLAGGNTGELFF. In nucleotides, the CDR3 is TGTGCCAGCAGCACACTAGCGGGGGGCAACACCGGGGAGCTGTTTTTT.

The rearrangement links TRBV7-2 to TRBJ1-2, with D perhaps matching TRBD1 (6 bases). This CDR3 has 15 residues. Germline V gene data show CDR1 as SGHTA and CDR2 as FQGNSA. V lost 2 bases, J lost 4 bases, and 14 bases lay in between. DNA for the CDR3: TGTGCCAGCAGCTTAAGTACAGGGTCCCCCTATGGCTACACCTTC. Protein product: CASSLSTGSPYGYTF.

This chain uses TRBV19 with TRBJ2-3; D perhaps matches TRBD2 (6 bases). This CDR3 has 14 residues. Germline V gene data show CDR1 as LNHDA and CDR2 as SQIVND (reference sequence). V was shortened by 7 bases and J by 0 bases, with 11 bases between the two germline ends. The CDR3 nucleotides read TGTGCCAGTAAGGGGACTTCTAGCACAGATACGCAGTATTTT. Its translation is CASKGTSSTDTQYF.

This clonotype was observed a few times. The rearrangement uses TRBV5-1 and TRBJ1-1, with D possibly matching TRBD1 (5 bases). The CDR3 totals 13 residues. Germline V lookup: CDR1 SGHRS, CDR2 YFSETQ. Trimming removed 3 bases from V and 7 bases from J, with 13 bases in between. CDR3 protein: CASSWIQGSEAFF. CDR3 nucleotides: TGCGCCAGCAGCTGGATTCAGGGAAGTGAAGCTTTCTTT.

This chain links TRBV4-1 with TRBJ2-3; tentatively, D is TRBD1 (5 bases). The CDR3 spans 17 residues. CDR1 MGHRA and CDR2 YSYEKL come from the germline V gene. V dropped 1 base and J dropped 8 bases, with 22 bases sitting between them. For the CDR3, the DNA is TGCGCCAGCAGCCAAGTTATATTCCAGGGCCGGTCCCCTACGCAGTATTTT. It yields the protein CASSQVIFQGRSPTQYF.

This clonotype was detected a few times. Relative to the germline gene, one junction end is altered; a read error may explain this. This chain uses TRBV20-1 with TRBJ2-7, with 10 bases identical to TRBD1. From germline, CDR1 is DFQATT and CDR2 SNEGSKA (reference sequence). CDR3 size: 15 residues. The CDR3 sequence is CSPRPGQGRKNERYF. The CDR3 DNA sequence: TGCAGTCCTCGACCGGGACAGGGGAGAAAAAACGAGCGGTACTTC.

V is TRBV13 and J is TRBJ1-1, with D possibly being TRBD1 (6 bases). There are 15 residues in the CDR3. The germline gives CDR1 PRHDT, CDR2 FYEKMQ (reference sequence). Trimming took 4 bases from V and 3 from J, leaving 15 bases between them. The CDR3 coding sequence is TGTGCCAGCAGCTCCATTGGGAGGGGGTACACTGAAGCTTTCTTT. Its protein is CASSSIGRGYTEAFF.